The 9 T cell receptor beta chains below all came from one sample that was sequenced in a study of T cell repertoires in cytomegalovirus infection. TCRdb reprocessed the reads via MiXCR and lists one record per CDR3 protein. The sample yields roughly 500,000 distinct CDR3 sequences, roughly 10% seen once. The sequencing sample was made of PBMCs. The receptors come from a human donor in good health (CMV status not recorded). Some clones in this sample may be carry-over from other donors' samples.

This clonotype came up many times. The CDR3 DNA reads TGCGCCAATTTGAATTTAATGGGGCGGGACTACGAGCAGTACTTC. As protein: CANLNLMGRDYEQYF. This chain links TRBV5-1 with TRBJ2-7, with TRBD2 as a possible D gene (6 bases). This CDR3 has 15 residues. Germline V gene data show CDR1 as SGHRS and CDR2 as YFSETQ. V was cut by 9 bases and J by 3 bases, with 22 bases left in between.

This clonotype was detected many times. This chain connects TRBV7-9 to TRBJ1-1; weak D call: TRBD1 (5 bases). The CDR3 is 15 amino acids. V was cut by 2 bases and J by 3 bases, with 13 bases left in between. The germline V gene has CDR1 SEHNR and CDR2 FQNEAQ (reference sequence). CDR3 DNA sequence: TGTGCCAGCAGCTTACGGGGACGGAGCCACACTGAAGCTTTCTTT. Its translation: CASSLRGRSHTEAFF.

This clonotype was found a few times. The genes are TRBV6-5 and TRBJ2-5; 9 bases are shared with TRBD1. Germline V lookup: CDR1 MNHEY, CDR2 SVGAGI. V gave up 5 bases and J gave up 5 bases; unmatched junction bases: 6. The CDR3 contains 14 residues. In nucleotides, the CDR3 is TGTGCCAGCAGTCGTACAGGGGGCGCCGAGACCCAGTACTTC. Translation: CASSRTGGAETQYF.

This clonotype was seen a single time. The chain couples TRBV7-2 to TRBJ1-4; TRBD1 might be the D (5 bases). Germline-derived CDR1 and CDR2 are SGHTA and FQGNSA. This CDR3 region has 16 residues. The V end lost 5 bases, the J end lost 4 bases, and 17 bases lay between the germline ends. The CDR3 DNA reads TGTGCCAGCAGCCGTGCCACGACAGAGATTAATGAAAAACTGTTTTTT. It translates to CASSRATTEINEKLFF.

This clonotype was observed many times. V usage is TRBV7-2 and J usage is TRBJ1-3; unclear D gene. Germline lookup yields CDR1 SGHTA and CDR2 FQGNSA. Trimming took 1 base from V and 0 from J, leaving 19 bases between them. This CDR3 has 19 amino acids. This CDR3 is CASSLVYVWPTDSGNTIYF. CDR3 nucleotide sequence: TGTGCCAGCAGCTTAGTCTATGTGTGGCCCACTGACTCTGGAAACACCATATATTTT.

This chain connects TRBV11-3 to TRBJ2-1; TRBD2 matches at 12 bases. V was clipped by 0 bases and J by 3 bases; unmatched bases: 18. Germline values: CDR1 SGHNT, CDR2 YENEEA. CDR3 size: 22 residues. As DNA, the CDR3 is TGTGCCAGCAGCTTAGAATCGGGGAGGACTAGCGGGGAGAAAAGGGGCTACAATGAGCAGTTCTTC. Its protein is CASSLESGRTSGEKRGYNEQFF.

The gene calls are TRBV10-3 and TRBJ1-5; D not certain. The germline V gene has CDR1 ENHRY and CDR2 SYGVKD. Trimming shortened V by 4 bases and J by 6 bases, and 13 bases separated the two germline ends. The CDR3 loop spans 14 amino acids. As DNA, the CDR3 is TGTGCCATCAGTGTCGACACCACTATTCAGCCCCAGCATTTT. Translating gives CAISVDTTIQPQHF.

This clonotype was recorded a few times. The chain carries TRBV30 and TRBJ1-2; 7 nucleotides align to TRBD1. The trim removed 1 base at V and 3 bases at J, leaving 8 bases unmatched. The CDR3 spans 15 residues. CDR1 is GTSNPN and CDR2 is SVGIG in the germline V gene (reference sequence). CDR3 protein: CAWSGAGGIDYGYTF. Written as DNA, the CDR3 is TGTGCCTGGAGTGGAGCAGGGGGGATTGACTATGGCTACACCTTC. The variable domain in full, completed from reference TRBV30 and TRBJ1-2, reads SQTIHQWPATLVQPVGSPLSLECTVEGTSNPNLYWYRQAAGRGLQLLFYSVGIGQISSEVPQNLSASRPQDRQFILSSKKLLLSDSGFYLCAWSGAGGIDYGYTFGSGTRLTVV.

This clonotype came up many times. This chain connects TRBV7-8 to TRBJ2-3; D unresolved. Trimming took 4 bases from V and 7 from J, leaving 9 bases between them. Germline V gives CDR1 SGHVS, CDR2 FQNEAQ. The CDR3 runs 12 residues. The CDR3 spells CASSWDGYTQYF. The DNA for the CDR3 is TGTGCCAGCAGCTGGGATGGCTATACGCAGTATTTT.